The TCR beta chain described here comes from a study of cytomegalovirus exposure and HLA in healthy donors. Study-level background: T cells numbering about 180 million yielded roughly 120 million unique TCR beta sequences in an earlier analysis.

The junction had 7 bases not matched to a gene; V was cut back by 4 bases and J by 5 bases. The CDR3 covers 15 residues. The germline gives CDR1 SGHDT, CDR2 YYEEEE. Comment on this clone: Its antigen is not known.

The PCR made use of 60 Vbeta and 13 Jbeta primers. Libraries were prepared by immunoSEQ multiplex PCR; TCRdb keeps only in-frame clonotypes and omits some of them. The sample comprises some 98,000 clones, more than 65% of which are singletons, and 7% to 10% rests with the top ten. General observations from the study: Being productive about 87% or about 30% of the time was typical of most TCR beta V segments in an earlier analysis.

This rearrangement joins TRBV5-6 to TRBJ2-2; 8 bases fit TRBD1. The TCR originated in a human donor in good health. Sequencing input: PBMCs. The CDR3 spells CASSPGQVSTGELFF. DNA of the CDR3: TGTGCCAGCAGCCCGGGACAGGTTTCTACCGGGGAGCTGTTTTTT.